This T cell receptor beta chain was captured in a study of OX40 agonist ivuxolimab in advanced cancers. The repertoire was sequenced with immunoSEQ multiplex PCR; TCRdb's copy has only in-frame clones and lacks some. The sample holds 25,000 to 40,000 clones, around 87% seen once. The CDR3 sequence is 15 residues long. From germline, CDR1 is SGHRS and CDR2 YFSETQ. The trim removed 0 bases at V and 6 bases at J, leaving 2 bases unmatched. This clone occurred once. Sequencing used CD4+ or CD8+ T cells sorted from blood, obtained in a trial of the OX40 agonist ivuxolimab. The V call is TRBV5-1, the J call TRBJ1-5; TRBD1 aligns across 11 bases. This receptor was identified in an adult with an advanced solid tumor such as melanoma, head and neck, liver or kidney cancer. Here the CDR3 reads CASSLGTGGFQPQHF. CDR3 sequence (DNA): TGCGCCAGCAGCTTGGGGACAGGGGGCTTTCAGCCCCAGCATTTT.